Sequencing of this TCR beta chain was carried out in a study of blood T cell repertoires in COVID-19. Libraries were prepared by immunoSEQ multiplex PCR; TCRdb keeps only in-frame clonotypes and omits some of them. The repertoire holds 250,000 to 350,000 clones, with 88% as singletons. V lost 7 bases, J lost 5 bases, and 8 bases lay in between. Germline V CDR1 and CDR2: SNHLY, FYNNEI. The length of the CDR3 is 11 residues. The receptor was derived from a woman younger than 45 with COVID-19, enrolled during active disease. The sample was peripheral blood. The chain couples TRBV2 to TRBJ1-1; D gene ambiguous. The CDR3 here is CASNSGTEAFF. In DNA, the CDR3 is TGTGCCAGCAACTCCGGGACTGAAGCTTTCTTT.